Below, one T cell receptor beta chain is given with its context. Its target is not known. Between the trimmed V and J ends, which lost 6 bases and 8 bases, there was a span of 22 bases. From germline, CDR1 is SGHTA and CDR2 FQGNSA. The length of the CDR3 is 15 residues. Expressed TCRB transcripts were sequenced because the entire RNA isolate underwent reverse transcription. Measured with immunoSEQ multiplex PCR; TCRdb has only the in-frame clones, and not every one. This sample has a few hundred thousand clones, with around 12% found just once. The data derive from a study of beta chain features in type 1 diabetes. General study results and limits: People with Type 1 diabetes carried modestly yet significantly shorter TCRB CDR3s in all four CD4+ subsets.

The receptor was derived from a woman under 30 with type 1 diabetes. The V call is TRBV7-2, the J call TRBJ1-2, with a tentative D call TRBD1 (6 bases). Sequenced: naive CD4+ T cells from blood. The CDR3 region has the DNA TGTGCCAGCAGTAAATTCCCGGGACAACATGTAGGCTACACCTTC. This sequence encodes CASSKFPGQHVGYTF.